The 8 T cell receptor beta chains reported below all come from one sample, sequenced in a study of graft-versus-host responses after intestinal transplantation (dated by TCRdb to about 2021). Preparation of the library involved the immunoSEQ multiplex PCR assay. In its TCRdb copy, this immuneACCESS table keeps in-frame sequences only and misses some clones. Where compared with another copy, unresolved V genes explain less than half of these, and the others have no known cause. In this sample the table shows around 100,000 clones, 91% of which occur a single time. The top ten clonotypes cover roughly 0.17% of the sample. Their antigens are not known. Sample time point, as interpreted from the label and publication: cells obtained before transplantation from donor or recipient. Sequenced here: unstimulated CD4+ T cells sorted from spleen or lymph node cells, sampled before transplant. The receptors were sampled from a human donor who was the organ donor for an intestinal transplant.

V is TRBV30 and J is TRBJ1-4; D may be TRBD1 (6 bases). The germline gives CDR1 GTSNPN, CDR2 SVGIG (reference sequence). Trimming left V 2 bases short and J 6 bases short, with 16 bases between. The CDR3 covers 15 residues. CDR3 residues: CAWSPGTREHEKLFF. DNA for the CDR3: TGTGCCTGGAGTCCCGGGACAAGAGAGCATGAAAAACTGTTTTTT.

The chain recombines TRBV7-2 with TRBJ1-6, with TRBD1 identical over 8 bases. Germline V gene data show CDR1 as SGHTA and CDR2 as FQGNSA. Germline trimming cut 2 bases from V and 10 bases from J; bases unmatched to any gene: 13. The CDR3 is 17 residues long. CDR3 nucleotide sequence: TGTGCCAGCAGCTTACGTCAGGGGGCGCTTGGAATCTCACCCCTCCACTTT. It is translated as CASSLRQGALGISPLHF.

The chain joins TRBV7-2 to TRBJ2-7; D might be TRBD2 (5 bases). The CDR3 sequence is 13 residues long. Germline CDR1 and CDR2: SGHTA and FQGNSA. V lost 5 bases to trimming and J lost 5 bases, with 13 bases between them. CDR3 sequence: CASSPYLANEQYF. The CDR3 DNA reads as TGTGCCAGCAGCCCATACCTAGCAAACGAGCAGTACTTC.

V and J are TRBV29-1 and TRBJ1-3; D gene ambiguous. Germline assignment: CDR1 SQVTM and CDR2 ANQGSEA. Trimming took 6 bases from V and 4 from J, leaving 10 bases between them. CDR3 size: 12 residues. CDR3 in amino acids: CSVVHQGNTIYF. Written as DNA, the CDR3 is TGCAGCGTCGTACACCAGGGAAACACCATATATTTT.

This clone came up once. The chain recombines TRBV9 with TRBJ2-3; 10 bases are shared with TRBD2. V lost 3 bases, J lost 5 bases, and 12 bases stayed unmatched. Germline-derived CDR1 and CDR2 are SGDLS and YYNGEE. The CDR3 spans 17 residues. CDR3 in amino acids: CASSERGSGGVRDTQYF. The CDR3 DNA follows: TGTGCCAGCAGCGAGAGGGGGAGCGGGGGGGTCAGAGATACGCAGTATTTT.

This clone was recorded only once. The chain is built from TRBV9 and TRBJ1-3; D may be TRBD1 (5 bases). The CDR3 covers 15 residues. Germline values: CDR1 SGDLS, CDR2 YYNGEE. V lost 2 bases and J 4 bases, leaving 13 bases between the germline ends. The CDR3 coding sequence is TGTGCCAGCAGCGTTGCCCCGGGGGTAGGAAACACCATATATTTT. It encodes CASSVAPGVGNTIYF.

This chain joins TRBV20-1 and TRBJ2-5; D unresolved. CDR1 is DFQATT and CDR2 is SNEGSKA in the germline V gene (reference sequence). This CDR3 has 11 amino acids. The V and J ends lost 3 bases and 5 bases respectively, with 7 bases between them. CDR3 coding DNA: TGCAGTGCTAGGACCAGGGAGACCCAGTACTTC. Its protein product is CSARTRETQYF.

This chain joins TRBV6-6 and TRBJ2-1; D gene ambiguous. V lost 7 bases and J 8 bases, leaving 18 bases between the germline ends. This CDR3 is built from 14 residues. CDR1 is MNHNY and CDR2 is SVGAGI in the germline V gene (reference sequence). In DNA form, the CDR3 reads TGTGCCAGCACCAAAAGCTCAGGCTCGGATGAGCAGTTCTTC. Its protein product is CASTKSSGSDEQFF.